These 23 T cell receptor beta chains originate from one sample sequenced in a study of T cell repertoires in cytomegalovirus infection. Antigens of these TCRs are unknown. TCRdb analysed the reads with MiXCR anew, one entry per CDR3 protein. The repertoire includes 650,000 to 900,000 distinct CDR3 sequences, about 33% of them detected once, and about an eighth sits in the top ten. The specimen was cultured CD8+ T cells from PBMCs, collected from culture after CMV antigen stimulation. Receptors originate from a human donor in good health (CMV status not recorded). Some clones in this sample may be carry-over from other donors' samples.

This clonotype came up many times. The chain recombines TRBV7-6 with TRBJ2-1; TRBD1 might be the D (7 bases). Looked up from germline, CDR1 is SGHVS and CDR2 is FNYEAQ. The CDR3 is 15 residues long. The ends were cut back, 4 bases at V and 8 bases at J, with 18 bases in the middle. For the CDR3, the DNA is TGTGCCAGCAGCTCTTTGGAGGGGGCCGGCCATGAGCAGTTCTTC. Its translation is CASSSLEGAGHEQFF.

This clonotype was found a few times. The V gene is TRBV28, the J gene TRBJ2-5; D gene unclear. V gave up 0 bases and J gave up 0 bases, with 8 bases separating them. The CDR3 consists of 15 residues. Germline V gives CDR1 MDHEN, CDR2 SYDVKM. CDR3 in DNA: TGTGCCAGCAGTTTATGGGCAGAGGACCAAGAGACCCAGTACTTC. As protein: CASSLWAEDQETQYF.

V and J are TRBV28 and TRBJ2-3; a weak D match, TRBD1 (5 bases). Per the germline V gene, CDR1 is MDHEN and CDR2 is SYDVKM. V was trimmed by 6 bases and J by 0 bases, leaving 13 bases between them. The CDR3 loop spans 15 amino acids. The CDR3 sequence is CASSPLGDSTDTQYF. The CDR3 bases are TGTGCCAGCAGCCCATTAGGGGATAGCACAGATACGCAGTATTTT.

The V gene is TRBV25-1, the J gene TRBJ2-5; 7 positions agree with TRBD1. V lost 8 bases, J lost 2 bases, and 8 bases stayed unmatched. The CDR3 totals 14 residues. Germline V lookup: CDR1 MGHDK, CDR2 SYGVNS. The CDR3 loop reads CASAWTGHQETQYF. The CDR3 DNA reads TGTGCCAGCGCGTGGACAGGCCATCAAGAGACCCAGTACTTC.

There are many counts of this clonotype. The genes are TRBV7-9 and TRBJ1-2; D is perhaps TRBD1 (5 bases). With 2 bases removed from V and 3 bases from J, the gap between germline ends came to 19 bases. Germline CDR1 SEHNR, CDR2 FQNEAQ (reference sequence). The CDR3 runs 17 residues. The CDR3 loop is CASSLRSATREDYGYTF. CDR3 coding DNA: TGTGCCAGCAGCTTAAGGTCGGCGACCAGGGAGGACTATGGCTACACCTTC. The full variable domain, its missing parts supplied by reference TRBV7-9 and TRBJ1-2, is DTGVSQNPRHKITKRGQNVTFRCDPISEHNRLYWYRQTLGQGPEFLTYFQNEAQLEKSRLLSDRFSAERPKGSFSTLEIQRTEQGDSAMYLCASSLRSATREDYGYTFGSGTRLTVV.

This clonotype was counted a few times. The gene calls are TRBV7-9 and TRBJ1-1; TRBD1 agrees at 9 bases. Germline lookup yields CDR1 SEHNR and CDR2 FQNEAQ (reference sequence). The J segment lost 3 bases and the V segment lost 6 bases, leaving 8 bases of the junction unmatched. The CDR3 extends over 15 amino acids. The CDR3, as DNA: TGTGCCAGCAGAGAGGAACAGGGGGCGGACACTGAAGCTTTCTTT. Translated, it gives CASREEQGADTEAFF.

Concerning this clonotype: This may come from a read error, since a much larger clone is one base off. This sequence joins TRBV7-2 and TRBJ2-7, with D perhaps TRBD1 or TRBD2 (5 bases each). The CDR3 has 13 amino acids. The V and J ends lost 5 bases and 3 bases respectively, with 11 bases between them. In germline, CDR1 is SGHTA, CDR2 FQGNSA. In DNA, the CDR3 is TGTACCAGCAGCCCGGGACCCCGCTACGAGCAGTACTTC. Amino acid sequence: CTSSPGPRYEQYF.

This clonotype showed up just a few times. The CDR3 coding sequence is TGTGCCAGTAGTATTTATTATGGCTACACCTTC. Encoded protein: CASSIYYGYTF. The chain links TRBV19 to TRBJ1-2; D gene unclear. Trimming pared 3 bases from V and 5 bases from J, leaving 4 bases between. This CDR3 region has 11 residues. Per the germline V gene, CDR1 is LNHDA and CDR2 is SQIVND (reference sequence). The full variable domain, its missing parts supplied by reference TRBV19 and TRBJ1-2, is DGGITQSPKYLFRKEGQNVTLSCEQNLNHDAMYWYRQDPGQGLRLIYYSQIVNDFQKGDIAEGYSVSREKKESFPLTVTSAQKNPTAFYLCASSIYYGYTFGSGTRLTVV.

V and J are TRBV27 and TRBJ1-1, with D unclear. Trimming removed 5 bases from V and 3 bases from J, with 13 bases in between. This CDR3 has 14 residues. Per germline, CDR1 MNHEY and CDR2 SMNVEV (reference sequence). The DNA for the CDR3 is TGTGCCAGCAGTCGATGGCAACGGGACACTGAAGCTTTCTTT. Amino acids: CASSRWQRDTEAFF.

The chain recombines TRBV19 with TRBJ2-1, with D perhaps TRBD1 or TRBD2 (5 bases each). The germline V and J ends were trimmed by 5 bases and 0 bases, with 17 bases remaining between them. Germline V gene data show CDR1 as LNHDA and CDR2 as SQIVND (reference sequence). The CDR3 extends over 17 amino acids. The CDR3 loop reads CASSFSSGRISYNEQFF. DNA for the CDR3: TGTGCCAGTAGTTTTTCTTCGGGACGGATCTCCTACAATGAGCAGTTCTTC.

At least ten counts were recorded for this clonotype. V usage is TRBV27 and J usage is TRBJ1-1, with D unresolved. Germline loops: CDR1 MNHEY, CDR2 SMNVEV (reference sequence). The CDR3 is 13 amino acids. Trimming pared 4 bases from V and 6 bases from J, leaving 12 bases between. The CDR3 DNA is TGTGCCAGCAGTTCCCCAATCCGCTCTGAAGCTTTCTTT. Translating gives CASSSPIRSEAFF.

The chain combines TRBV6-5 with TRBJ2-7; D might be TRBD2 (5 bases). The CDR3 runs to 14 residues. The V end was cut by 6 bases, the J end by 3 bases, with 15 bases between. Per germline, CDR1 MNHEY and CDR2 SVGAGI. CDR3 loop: CASSPKEVYYEQYF. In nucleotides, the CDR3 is TGTGCCAGCAGCCCCAAGGAGGTGTACTACGAGCAGTACTTC.

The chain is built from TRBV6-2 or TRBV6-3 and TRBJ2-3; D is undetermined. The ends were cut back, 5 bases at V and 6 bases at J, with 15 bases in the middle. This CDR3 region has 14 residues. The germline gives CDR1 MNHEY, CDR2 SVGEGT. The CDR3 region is CASSPLGGMDTQYF. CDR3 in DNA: TGTGCCAGCAGTCCTCTGGGCGGTATGGATACGCAGTATTTT.

Written as DNA, the CDR3 is TGTGCCAGCAGTTATATGAAATGGGGGTCGGGAGAGACCCAGTACTTC. This encodes CASSYMKWGSGETQYF. The rearrangement links TRBV6-5 to TRBJ2-5; D may match TRBD1 or TRBD2 (5 bases each). Germline CDR1 is MNHEY and CDR2 is SVGAGI. V was trimmed by 3 bases and J by 4 bases, leaving 18 bases between them. This CDR3 region has 16 residues.

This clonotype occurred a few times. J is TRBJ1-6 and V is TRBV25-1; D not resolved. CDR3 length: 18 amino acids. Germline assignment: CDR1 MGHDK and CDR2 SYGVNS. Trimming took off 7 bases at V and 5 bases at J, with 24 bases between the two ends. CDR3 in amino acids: CASTHPRAFKWDNSPLHF. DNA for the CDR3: TGTGCCAGCACCCACCCAAGGGCGTTTAAGTGGGATAATTCACCCCTCCACTTT.

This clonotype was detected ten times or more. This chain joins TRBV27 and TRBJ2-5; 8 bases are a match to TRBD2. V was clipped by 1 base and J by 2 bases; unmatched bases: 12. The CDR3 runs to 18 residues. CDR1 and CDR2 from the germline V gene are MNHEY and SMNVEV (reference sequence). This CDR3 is CASSLFFPGTRVQETQYF. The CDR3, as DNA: TGTGCCAGCAGTTTATTCTTCCCCGGGACTAGGGTACAAGAGACCCAGTACTTC.

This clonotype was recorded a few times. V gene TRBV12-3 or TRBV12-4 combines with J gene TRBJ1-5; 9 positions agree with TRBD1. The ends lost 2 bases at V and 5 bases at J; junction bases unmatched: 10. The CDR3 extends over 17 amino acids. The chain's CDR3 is CASSLYVGDRVYQPQHF. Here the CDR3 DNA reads TGTGCCAGCAGTTTATACGTTGGGGACAGGGTCTATCAGCCCCAGCATTTT.

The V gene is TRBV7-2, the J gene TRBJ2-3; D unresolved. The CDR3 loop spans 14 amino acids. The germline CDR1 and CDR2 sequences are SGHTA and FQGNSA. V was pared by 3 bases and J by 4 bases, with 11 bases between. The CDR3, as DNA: TGTGCCAGCAGCTTGGCCCTGAAGGCAGATACGCAGTATTTT. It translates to CASSLALKADTQYF.

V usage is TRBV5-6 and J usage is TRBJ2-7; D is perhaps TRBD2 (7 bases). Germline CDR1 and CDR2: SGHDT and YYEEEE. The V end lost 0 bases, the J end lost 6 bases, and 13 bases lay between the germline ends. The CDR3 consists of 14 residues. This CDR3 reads CASSLAGGLGEQYF. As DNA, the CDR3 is TGTGCCAGCAGCTTGGCGGGGGGCCTAGGCGAGCAGTACTTC.

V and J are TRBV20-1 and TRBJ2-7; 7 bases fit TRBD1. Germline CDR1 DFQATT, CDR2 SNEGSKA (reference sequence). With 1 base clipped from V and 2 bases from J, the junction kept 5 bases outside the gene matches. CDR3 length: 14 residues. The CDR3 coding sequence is TGCAGTGCTAGAGTGGACAGGAGCACCTACGAGCAGTACTTC. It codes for CSARVDRSTYEQYF.

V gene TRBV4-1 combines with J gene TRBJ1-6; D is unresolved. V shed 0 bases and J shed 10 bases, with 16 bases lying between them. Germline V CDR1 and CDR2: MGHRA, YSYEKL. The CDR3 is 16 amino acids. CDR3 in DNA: TGCGCCAGCAGCCAAGAAACCCATACCCACGGGTCACCCCTCCACTTT. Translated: CASSQETHTHGSPLHF.

CDR3 nucleotides: TGCGCCAGCAGCCAAGTGGTGCGGCAGAACACTGAAGCTTTCTTT. Its translation: CASSQVVRQNTEAFF. The chain uses TRBV4-1 and TRBJ1-1, with D hard to call. The CDR3 is 15 amino acids. V lost 1 base to trimming and J lost 1 base, with 10 bases between them. Germline CDR1 MGHRA, CDR2 YSYEKL.

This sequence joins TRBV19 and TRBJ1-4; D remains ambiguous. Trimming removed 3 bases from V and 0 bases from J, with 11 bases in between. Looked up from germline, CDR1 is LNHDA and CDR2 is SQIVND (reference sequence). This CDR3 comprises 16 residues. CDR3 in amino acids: CASSIKSGATNEKLFF. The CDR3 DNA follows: TGTGCCAGTAGTATTAAGTCAGGAGCAACTAATGAAAAACTGTTTTTT.